Below, one TCR beta chain is given with its context. No antigen is known for it. This sample was taken from a study of T cells after yellow fever vaccination. Study-wide results and limits: The CD4 compartment and the CD8 compartment contained a small share of clonotypes in common. The study noted that FACS-sorted repertoires could contain abundant clonotypes contaminating from the bulk population.

V shed 5 bases, J shed 5 bases, and the junction held 8 bases outside the gene matches. CDR3 length equals 15 residues. Germline V gene lookup returns CDR1 SGHVS and CDR2 FQNEAQ. MiXCR, run by TCRdb on the 5' RACE reads, gives a single entry per CDR3 protein. The sample includes a few hundred thousand distinct CDR3 sequences, approximately 12% of them seen just once. The origin of this receptor is a man aged 25-40 years who received the YFV17D yellow fever vaccine. The sample here was CD4+ T cells sorted from PBMCs, taken 45 days after the yellow fever booster vaccination. V usage is TRBV7-8 and J usage is TRBJ2-5, with 10 bases matching TRBD2. As DNA, the CDR3 is TGTGCCAGCAGCCGATTAGCGGGAGGATTGGAGACCCAGTACTTC. The encoded protein is CASSRLAGGLETQYF.